This record covers a single T cell receptor (beta chain). Its antigen remains unknown. The data were taken from a study of T cell responses to AZD1222 COVID-19 vaccine. The germline CDR1 and CDR2 sequences are LNHNV and YYDKDF (reference sequence). There are 17 residues in the CDR3. Trimming stripped 5 bases from V and 3 bases from J, with 20 bases between. Measured with immunoSEQ multiplex PCR; TCRdb has only the in-frame clones, and not every one. The sample has tens of thousands of clones; 85% are singletons. Study results and caveats: None of the repertoires were sampled until the peak T cell response had passed.

This chain joins TRBV15 and TRBJ2-1; TRBD2 is a possible D gene (6 bases). The sequencing used peripheral blood, collected on day 0 of AZD1222 vaccination. This TCR was recovered from an adult in good health. Written as DNA, the CDR3 is TGTGCCACCAGCGCTATTCCCCCCTCCGGGGGCTACAATGAGCAGTTCTTC. Translation: CATSAIPPSGGYNEQFF.